This T cell receptor beta chain was captured in a study of blood T cell repertoires in COVID-19. For the study at large: The United States, Italy and Spain were the sources of the acute and convalescent COVID-19 samples. Nucleic acid was either cDNA or gDNA, and it came from T cells, B-cell-depleted T cells, or PBMCs.

Study processing details: Researchers report that nucleated cell counts were estimated from reference gene primer amplification. Some clones are missing from TCRdb's copy, which holds only in-frame ones; the method was immunoSEQ multiplex PCR. V and J calls and clone size come straight from that table; D and trimming were deduced from the DNA. The table includes just over 75,000 clones, around nine tenths detected once. Germline CDR1 SGHDT, CDR2 YYEEEE. Trimming took off 1 base at V and 4 bases at J, with 21 bases between the two ends. This CDR3 contains 18 residues. The TCR was taken from a woman aged 80 or over with active or convalescent COVID-19. V usage is TRBV5-6 and J usage is TRBJ1-3; D unclear. Sequenced input: peripheral blood. The DNA of the CDR3 is TGTGCCAGCAGCTTGTCGTGGGTTCCCAGACGACTCGGAAACACCATATATTTT. It is translated as CASSLSWVPRRLGNTIYF.